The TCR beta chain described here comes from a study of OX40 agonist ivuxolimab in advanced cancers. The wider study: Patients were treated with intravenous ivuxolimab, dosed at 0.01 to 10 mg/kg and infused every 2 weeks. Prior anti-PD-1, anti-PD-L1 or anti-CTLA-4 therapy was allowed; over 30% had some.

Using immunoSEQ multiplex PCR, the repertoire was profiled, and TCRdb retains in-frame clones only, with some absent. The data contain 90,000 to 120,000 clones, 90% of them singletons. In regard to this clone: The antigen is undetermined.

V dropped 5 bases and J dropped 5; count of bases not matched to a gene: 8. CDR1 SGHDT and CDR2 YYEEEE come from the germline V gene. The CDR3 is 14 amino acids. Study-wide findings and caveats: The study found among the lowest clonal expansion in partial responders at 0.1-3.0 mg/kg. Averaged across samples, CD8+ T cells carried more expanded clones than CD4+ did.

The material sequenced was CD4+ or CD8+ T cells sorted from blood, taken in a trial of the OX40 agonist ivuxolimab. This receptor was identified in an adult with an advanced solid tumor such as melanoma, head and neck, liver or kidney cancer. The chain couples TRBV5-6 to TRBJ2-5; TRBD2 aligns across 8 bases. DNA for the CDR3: TGTGCCAGCAGAGGAGCGGGAGTTTCTGAGACCCAGTACTTC. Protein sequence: CASRGAGVSETQYF.